The clone carrying this T cell receptor beta chain was counted only a few times. Its antigen remains unknown. These data come from a study of immune heterogeneity within non-small cell lung tumors. The overall study: Histology included a handful of squamous cell carcinomas, over 8 non-squamous carcinomas and 1 unspecified tumor.

TCR beta CDR3 was amplified by multiplex PCR, first round nine to ten cycles, 32 V and 13 J primers. TCRdb processed the multiplex PCR reads anew with MiXCR; each CDR3 protein has one entry. The sample includes about 4,900 distinct CDR3 sequences, less than 30% of them seen just once. Bulk tumor gDNA, roughly 660 ng per sample, served as the TCR template. Every primary tumor yielded several biopsies, spaced far apart, that were taken during surgery. Curative surgery was performed on patients who had untreated, newly diagnosed non-small cell lung cancer. General study findings and limits: T-cell receptor beta clonotypes at high frequency differed largely between individual patients. Local tumor mutational burden correlated moderately but significantly with local T-cell clonality (R roughly 0.31). Identical dominant CDR3 beta clonotypes showed recurrence across tumor sites within a patient, and site-unique high-frequency clones were also present.

The sequencing input was lung tumor tissue. This clonotype was sampled from a man aged 60-69 years with non-small cell lung cancer.

CDR3 loop: CSARDPYSGGYNEQFF. The CDR3 DNA reads as TGCAGTGCTAGAGACCCCTACAGCGGGGGTTACAATGAGCAGTTCTTC. The rearrangement uses TRBV20-1 and TRBJ2-1; 8 bases are shared with TRBD2. V was pared by 0 bases and J by 4 bases, with 8 bases of the junction left unmatched. This CDR3 has 16 residues. Germline CDR1 reads DFQATT; CDR2 reads SNEGSKA (reference sequence).